This record covers a single TCR beta chain. The library was designed around alpha chains, so this beta chain is a stray read whose abundance carries little weight. TCRdb independently ran MiXCR on the RT-PCR reads; one entry per CDR3 protein. The table shows about 6,000 distinct CDR3 sequences, with approximately 90% occurring only once. CDR1 is SGHTA, CDR2 FQGNSA, per germline. V lost 1 base and J lost 8, with 8 bases in between. CDR3 length: 12 residues. The sequencing sample was made of memory CD4+ T cells from blood. V gene TRBV7-2 combines with J gene TRBJ1-2; D is unclear. The clonotype originates from a female donor in good health, serving as a healthy control. This CDR3 is CASSLGGYGYTF. For the CDR3, the DNA is TGTGCCAGCAGCTTAGGAGGGTACGGCTACACCTTC.